This T cell receptor beta chain derives from a study of cytomegalovirus exposure and HLA in healthy donors. Germline-derived CDR1 and CDR2 are SGHRS and YFSETQ. CDR3 length: 14 residues. V was clipped by 4 bases and J by 4 bases; unmatched bases: 3. PCR involved 60 Vbeta and 13 Jbeta primers. Original processing methods: Approximately 12 million of 70 million to 80 million unique TCR beta chains were shared, per a later count. The data were produced by immunoSEQ multiplex PCR, yet TCRdb's version contains in-frame clones alone and is incomplete. That table gives V, J and clone size, and the DNA gave D and trimming. The sample includes 90,000 to 150,000 clones, 81% of them seen just once. Turning to this clone: The antigen is not known. Other DNA sequences in this specimen translate into the identical CDR3.

Overall study results and limits: TCR beta sequences reportedly predicted most subjects' HLA-A and HLA-B alleles accurately. Owing to their indistinguishability, certain V segments, notably TRBV6-2 and TRBV6-3, were excluded. Productive rates of about 90% or about 30% were seen for most TCR beta V segments in an earlier analysis.

The chain combines TRBV5-1 with TRBJ1-1; 11 nucleotides line up with TRBD1. Source material: PBMCs. The TCR was taken from a woman aged 35 to 49 in good health and CMV-seronegative. This CDR3 reads CASSTGTGGTEAFF. The CDR3 bases are TGCGCCAGCAGCACGGGGACAGGGGGCACTGAAGCTTTCTTT.